The TCR beta chain under discussion was sequenced for a study of neoadjuvant anti-PD-1 for oral cavity cancer. Study-level information: Non-progressing patients received a fourth nivolumab dose near day 43, then surgery on days 50-56. Findings and limits, study-wide: PBMC Gini-index clonality exceeded responders' in non-responders post-nivolumab.

Data came from immunoSEQ multiplex PCR; TCRdb stores just in-frame clones and leaves some out. The sample consists of around 60,000 clones, 65% to 80% of them appearing once. This CDR3 is built from 16 residues. Trimming left V 6 bases short and J 0 bases short, with 16 bases between. CDR1 is SNHLY, CDR2 FYNNEI, per germline. About this clone itself: Its specificity is not known.

This receptor was identified in a person between 35 and 79 years old with oral cavity squamous cell carcinoma. Here the sequenced sample was PBMCs, taken before nivolumab (anti-PD-1) treatment. The chain recombines TRBV2 with TRBJ2-3; a weak D match, TRBD2 (7 bases). The DNA for the CDR3 is TGTGCCAGCAGGGGTCGCGGGGGCATTAGCACAGATACGCAGTATTTT. It codes for CASRGRGGISTDTQYF.